The T cell receptor beta chain described here comes from a study of T cell responses to AZD1222 COVID-19 vaccine. With respect to this clone: Its antigen is unknown.

V was cut by 3 bases and J by 8 bases, with 16 bases left in between. Germline lookup yields CDR1 LNHNV and CDR2 YYDKDF (reference sequence). The CDR3 length is 14 residues. Sequencing was performed with immunoSEQ multiplex PCR; in TCRdb, only in-frame clones are kept and a portion is missing. The top ten hold 25% to 35% of the sample, which has 130,000 or so clones, roughly 82% seen once. Regarding the study as a whole: Clonal diversity was possibly underestimated, and white British individuals and females predominated among donors. Compared with day 0, the breadth and depth of the Spike-specific TCR repertoire rose significantly after two doses of AZD1222.

The source of this sequence is an adult who received the AZD1222 COVID-19 vaccine. This sample comprised peripheral blood, obtained 28 days after the second AZD1222 dose. The rearrangement joins TRBV15 to TRBJ1-2, with no clear D. CDR3 DNA: TGTGCCACCAGCAGGGGGAGTTCTGCTGACGGCTACACCTTC. It codes for CATSRGSSADGYTF.